The sequence of this T cell receptor beta chain was determined in a study of blood T cell repertoires in COVID-19. Study summary: The samples span acute and convalescent COVID-19 from the United States, Italy and Spain. From T cells, B-cell-depleted T cells, or PBMCs came the material, which was cDNA or gDNA.

This CDR3 comprises 15 residues. Between the trimmed V and J ends, which lost 7 bases and 1 base, there was a span of 14 bases. CDR1 and CDR2 from the germline V gene are KGHDR and SFDVKD. In the source study's methods: Reference gene primer amplification in the assay estimated nucleated cell counts. Some clones are missing from TCRdb's copy, which holds only in-frame ones; the method was immunoSEQ multiplex PCR. For V, J and clone size, that table is used; D and trimming come from the DNA. The sample contains about 160,000 clones, roughly 80% of which appear only once. The source is a man aged 65-85 years with acute or convalescent COVID-19. Input material: peripheral blood. The chain has TRBV24-1 and TRBJ2-3, with D tentatively TRBD1 (6 bases). The CDR3, as DNA: TGTGCCACCAGGACCGGGACACCGGGCACAGATACGCAGTATTTT. This translates into CATRTGTPGTDTQYF.